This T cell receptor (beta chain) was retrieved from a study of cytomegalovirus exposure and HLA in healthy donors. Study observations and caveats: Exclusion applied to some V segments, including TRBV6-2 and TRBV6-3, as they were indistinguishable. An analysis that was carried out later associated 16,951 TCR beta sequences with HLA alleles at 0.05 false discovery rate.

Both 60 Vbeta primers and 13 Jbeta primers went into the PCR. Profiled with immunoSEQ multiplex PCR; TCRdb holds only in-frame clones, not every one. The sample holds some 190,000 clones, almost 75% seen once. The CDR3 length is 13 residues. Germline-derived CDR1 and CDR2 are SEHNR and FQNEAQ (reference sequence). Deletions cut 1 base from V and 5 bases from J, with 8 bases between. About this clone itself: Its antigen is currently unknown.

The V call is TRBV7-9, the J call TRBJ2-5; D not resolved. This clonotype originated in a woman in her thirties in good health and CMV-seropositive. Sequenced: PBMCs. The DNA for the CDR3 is TGTGCCAGCAGCTTAGGCACGCAGGAGACCCAGTACTTC. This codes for CASSLGTQETQYF.